Listed here are 5 T cell receptor beta chains from one sample, sequenced in a study of blood T cell repertoires in COVID-19. Libraries were prepared by immunoSEQ multiplex PCR; TCRdb keeps only in-frame clonotypes and omits some of them. Counted here are approximately 250,000 clones, about nine tenths occurring once; the ten biggest clones make up 2.5%. The specimen sequenced was PBMCs or T cells enriched from blood (not recorded which). These TCRs come from a middle-aged woman with acute COVID-19.

This chain links TRBV5-1 with TRBJ1-1; 10 bases map to TRBD1. V trimming: 4 bases; J trimming: 0 bases; junction bases outside the gene matches: 6. There are 16 residues in the CDR3. The germline V gene encodes CDR1 SGHRS and CDR2 YFSETQ. DNA of the CDR3: TGCGCCAGCAGCATACTCGGGACAGGGGTGAACACTGAAGCTTTCTTT. This codes for CASSILGTGVNTEAFF.

J is TRBJ2-7 and V is TRBV12-2; TRBD2 is the table's D call, not checked against the DNA. TRBV12-2 corresponds to a pseudogene. CDR3 length equals 17 residues. The CDR3 DNA reads as TGTGCAAGTCGCTTAGCCTATAGCGGGGGGCTTTTATACGAGCAGTACTTC. Translation: CASRLAYSGGLLYEQYF.

The chain recombines TRBV5-6 with TRBJ1-5, with 7 bases that match TRBD1. V trimming: 4 bases; J trimming: 2 bases; junction bases outside the gene matches: 6. This CDR3 has 15 residues. Germline CDR1 is SGHDT and CDR2 is YYEEEE. DNA of the CDR3: TGTGCCAGCAGCGTTAGGGGGCGAGGCAATCAGCCCCAGCATTTT. Protein sequence: CASSVRGRGNQPQHF.

V usage is TRBV5-4 and J usage is TRBJ2-1; 13 bases are shared with TRBD2. J gave up 7 bases and V 0 bases, and 4 bases lay outside the gene matches. Germline assignment: CDR1 SGHNT and CDR2 YYREEE (reference sequence). The CDR3 covers 16 residues. CDR3 DNA: TGTGCCAGCAGCTTGGGGACTAGCGGGGGCTGGAATGAGCAGTTCTTC. Translating gives CASSLGTSGGWNEQFF. Supplemented by reference TRBV5-4 and TRBJ2-1, the full variable domain reads ETGVTQSPTHLIKTRGQQVTLRCSSQSGHNTVSWYQQALGQGPQFIFQYYREEENGRGNFPPRFSGLQFPNYSSELNVNALELDDSALYLCASSLGTSGGWNEQFFGPGTRLTVL.

The V gene is TRBV19, the J gene TRBJ1-2; no clear D gene. This CDR3 region has 15 residues. The V and J ends lost 6 bases and 8 bases respectively, with 22 bases between them. CDR1 is LNHDA, CDR2 SQIVND, per germline (reference sequence). The CDR3 DNA follows: TGTGCCAGTAGCCCCACAGCCCATACCCGACAAGGCTACACCTTC. It is translated as CASSPTAHTRQGYTF.